This TCR beta chain was sequenced during a study of shared clonotypes between healthy human individuals (dated by TCRdb to the early 2020s). Broadly, across the study: A couple of women and a few men aged 18 to 49 years were included in the cohort. To increase sequencing depth and limit assay-specific biases, TCR repertoire library preparation and sequencing were carried out by different laboratories using diverse techniques. Per donor, three plates each were used for CD4 naive and CD4 memory, two for CD8 naive, and one for CD8 memory. Each donor's leukapheresis produced roughly between roughly 0.85 and 10 billion PBMCs. To estimate repertoire size and how much clonotype sharing occurs between individuals, the study deeply sequenced the blood TCR repertoires of five healthy adults.

CD8 naive samples consisted of CD45RO-negative cells that were positively selected for CCR7, yielding a CD45RA+CCR7+ population without TemRA cells. The donors were healthy, HIV-negative adults with no recently reported acute infections or vaccinations. Every donor was a Caucasian adult living in Nashville, Tennessee, USA. After blood collection by leukapheresis, PBMCs were isolated using Ficoll-Histopaque density gradient centrifugation and then cryopreserved in the vapor phase of liquid nitrogen. Analytical flow cytometry was used to check the purity and quantity of each magnetically sorted T cell population. From each sorted fraction, genomic DNA was isolated and quantified by UV absorbance on a Nanodrop 2000c. Beyond this particular receptor, the publication reports: Based on pairwise subsampling, the degree of clonotype sharing among donors was expected to be affected by sequencing depth. Naive subsets generally had larger estimated clonotype richness than memory subsets did. Incomplete sequencing was indicated by rarefaction of sorted-subset datasets, despite the large sequencing depth. Because the study included only a small number of donors, the genetic and exposure-history diversity represented was limited. Higher generation probabilities were observed for clonotypes shared by all four sorted-subset donors than for non-shared clonotypes. Sampling was limited to blood, and TCR repertoires in tissue likely differ from TCR repertoires in blood. Approximately 5% of naive CD4, roughly 3.5% of naive CD8, 2.3% of memory CD4, and over 0.35% of memory CD8 clonotypes were shared across a handful of donors.

Using the deep immunoSEQ assay, TCR CDR3 regions were amplified from genomic DNA by multiplex PCR. Extracted genomic DNA from each cell subset was distributed evenly across all wells of several immunoSEQ 96-well plates, and each plate was treated as a replicate. For sorted subsets, approximately 190 ng genomic DNA, equal to 25,000 to 35,000 T cell genomes, was loaded into each replicate PCR. Purified libraries were measured with a Qubit 3.0 fluorometer, size-checked on a Bioanalyzer 2100, and measured again with the KAPA Library Quantification kit. Every immunoSEQ 96-well plate was sequenced on a dedicated single-read 150-cycle Illumina NextSeq 550 flow cell. In the paper's pipeline: Because the immunoSEQ output held only junctional sequences and lacked quality scores, the filtering could not match the filtering applied to full-length reads. Sequences were annotated with PyIR, a Python wrapper for IgBLAST v1.9, using IMGT germline references to assign V/J genes and CDR3. Reads with weak V/J assignments (E-value above 1e-6), missing CDR3, stop codons, out-of-frame junctions, or ambiguous translated residues were removed. A V3J clonotype was defined by an identical inferred V gene, J gene, and CDR3 amino acid sequence. Percentage overlap between repertoires was calculated by dividing the number of shared unique clonotypes by the size of the smaller repertoire. Three approaches were used to assess repertoire richness: RTK rarefaction, the Chao1 estimator, and Recon v2.1 estimates of unobserved clonotypes. Generation probabilities for all TCRbeta clonotypes obtained by the gDNA method from a handful of donors were computed using OLGA. TCRdb mirrors the immuneACCESS table, restricted to in-frame sequences. Some clones are absent from its copies; in checked studies, under half trace to an unresolved V gene, and the reason for the others is unknown. The V and J calls and the clone size are those of that table, but D and trimming were determined from the DNA. The sample contains about 590,000 clones, 95% to 96% of them found a single time. Of the sample, less than 0.13% is held by the ten largest clones.

With respect to this clone: Its binding antigen is unknown. No qualities accompany the bases; no much larger clone lies one base away. The sample holds other DNA sequences that translate to the same CDR3.

From the cysteine through the phenylalanine, the CDR3 covers 13 amino acids. The sequence is cut down to CDR3 DNA, 39 bases in frame from base 1. CDR1 is given as SGHDT and CDR2 as YYEEEE, both from the germline V gene. V lost 5 bases and J lost 6 bases; the stretch between them is 11 bases long. Sequenced sample: naive CD8+ T cells sorted from blood. The label giving this sample's cell subset or site can be read as: CD45RA+CCR7+. Recombination joined TRBV5-6 with TRBJ2-2, with the D assignment possibly TRBD1 or TRBD2, given 5 matching bases for each. This TCR was recovered from a woman aged 25 to 39 in good health. CDR3 protein: CASSFGAPGELFF. The nucleotide sequence is TGTGCCAGCAGTTTCGGGGCGCCCGGGGAGCTGTTTTTT.